A selection of T cell receptor beta chains follows, all from one sample in a study of T cell clonotyping in hematopoietic cell transplantation. The table came from immunoSEQ multiplex PCR; TCRdb's copy has only in-frame clones and leaves some out. Among over 10,000 clones listed, about 88% were seen once. Sequencing was carried out using peripheral blood mononuclear cells. The receptors shown here come from a human donor who either received an allogeneic hematopoietic cell transplant for a myeloid malignancy or was a related donor (not recorded which). Some clones in this sample may be carry-over from other donors' samples. Both conserved end residues are part of each CDR3. A D gene is named only where the DNA matches it firmly. Clone size, where shown, is once, few, many, or a class for clones that have expanded.

d_call,v_call,clone_size,j_call,cdr3_nt,cdr3_aa
-,TRBV10-2,-,TRBJ1-2,TGCGCCAGCAGCAGGGACGACTATGGCTACACCTTC,CASSRDDYGYTF
-,TRBV5-1,once,TRBJ1-2,TGCGCCAGCAGCCCCCGACAGGTCAGCACGGATGGCTACACCTTC,CASSPRQVSTDGYTF
-,TRBV13,once,TRBJ1-5,TGTGCCAGCAGCTTTTCGGGCCACTTAATCAATAGCAATCAGCCCCAGCATTTT,CASSFSGHLINSNQPQHF
-,TRBV6-1,-,TRBJ1-6,TGTGCCAGCAGTGAAAGGATGTATAATTCACCCCTCCACTTT,CASSERMYNSPLHF
-,TRBV25-1,-,TRBJ2-7,TGTGCCAGCAGTGACAGCTACGAGCAGTACTTC,CASSDSYEQYF
-,TRBV4-1,-,TRBJ2-1,TGCGCCAGCAGCCCCCTGGCGGGGGAGCAGTTCTTC,CASSPLAGEQFF
TRBD1,TRBV4-2,-,TRBJ2-1,TGTGCCAGCAGCTCCGGACAGGCCAATGAGCAGTTCTTC,CASSSGQANEQFF
TRBD1,TRBV6-1,-,TRBJ1-5,TGTGCCAGCAGTCAAGACAGGGACGCTCAGCCCCAGCATTTT,CASSQDRDAQPQHF
-,TRBV30,-,TRBJ1-3,TGTGCCTGGAATCATCAAGCTGGAAACACCATATATTTT,CAWNHQAGNTIYF
TRBD2,TRBV6-1,-,TRBJ2-1,TGTGCCAGCAGCGAACCTGGCGGGGGGGCCGGGATTGAGCAGTTCTTC,CASSEPGGGAGIEQFF
TRBD2,TRBV27,-,TRBJ2-7,TGTGCCAGCAGCCTGACGGGGGGAATCATAGAGCAGTACTTC,CASSLTGGIIEQYF
-,TRBV30,-,TRBJ2-7,TGTGCCTGGAGTTGGGAGGCCTACGAGCAGTACTTC,CAWSWEAYEQYF
-,TRBV15,-,TRBJ2-4,TGTGCCACCAGCAGAGATCTCAAAAACATTCAGTACTTC,CATSRDLKNIQYF
TRBD1,TRBV29-1,-,TRBJ2-7,TGCAGCGTTGCGGGGGGACAGGGCCCCTACGAGCAGTACTTC,CSVAGGQGPYEQYF
-,TRBV7-2,-,TRBJ2-5,TGTGCCAGCAGCTTTGATGAGACCCAGTACTTC,CASSFDETQYF
-,TRBV27,-,TRBJ1-5,TGTGCCAGCAGTTTATCCGGACCCTATAGCAATCAGCCCCAGCATTTT,CASSLSGPYSNQPQHF
-,TRBV6-5,-,TRBJ2-7,TGTGCCAGCAGTTACGCGGAGGGCACGTCCTACGAGCAGTACTTC,CASSYAEGTSYEQYF
-,TRBV5-6,once,TRBJ1-2,TGTGCCAGCAGCTTAGACAGGATGGGCTACACCTTC,CASSLDRMGYTF
TRBD1,TRBV5-5,-,TRBJ1-6,TGTGCCAGCAGCTTGACCCCGACTAGGACAGGGTCTAATTCACCCCTCCACTTT,CASSLTPTRTGSNSPLHF
-,TRBV14,-,TRBJ2-2,TGTGCCAGCAGCCAAAGCTTTCGTCAGGGAAACACCGGGGAGCTGTTTTTT,CASSQSFRQGNTGELFF
-,TRBV6-6,-,TRBJ1-2,TGTGCCAGCAGTTACACAGGGAACTATGGCTACACCTTC,CASSYTGNYGYTF
-,TRBV19,-,TRBJ1-4,TGTGCCAGTAGTACCCCTACGGGGGGGGGTCGAGAAAAACTGTTTTTT,CASSTPTGGGREKLFF
TRBD2,TRBV5-1,-,TRBJ2-3,TGCGCCAGCGGTCTCGAGCGGGGGGGTGCCCCAGATACGCAGTATTTT,CASGLERGGAPDTQYF
-,TRBV6-1,few,TRBJ1-6,TGTGCCAGCGCCACCGGGAATTCACCCCTCCACTTT,CASATGNSPLHF
-,TRBV10-3,-,TRBJ1-2,TGTGCCATCACCCCAGACGGGAACTATGGCTACACCTTC,CAITPDGNYGYTF
-,TRBV9,-,TRBJ1-2,TGTGCCAGCAGCCCTCAAGGCGCAGGGTGGAATGGCTACACCTTC,CASSPQGAGWNGYTF
-,TRBV30,few,TRBJ1-2,TGTGCCTGGAGTGTACGGCAGGGAATCGTCTACACCTTC,CAWSVRQGIVYTF
-,TRBV6-5,-,TRBJ2-7,TGTGCCAGCAGTTACTCTGGGGATTACGAGCAGTACTTC,CASSYSGDYEQYF
-,TRBV30,-,TRBJ1-2,TGTGCCTGGAGGAATTCGGGCGGTGGCTACACCTTC,CAWRNSGGGYTF
TRBD1,TRBV27,-,TRBJ1-5,TGTGCCAGCAGTCCCGGACAGGCTTATAGCAATCAGCCCCAGCATTTT,CASSPGQAYSNQPQHF
-,TRBV7-2,-,TRBJ2-5,TGTGCCAGCAGCTTAGGCCCAGGGGTGAGGGAGACCCAGTACTTC,CASSLGPGVRETQYF
TRBD1,TRBV27,-,TRBJ2-4,TGTGCCAGCAGTGAAAGGGGACAGGGACACATTCAGTACTTC,CASSERGQGHIQYF
-,TRBV4-1,-,TRBJ2-1,TGCGCCAGCAGCCAAGATCTGGCCAGCTCCTACAATGAGCAGTTCTTC,CASSQDLASSYNEQFF